This T cell receptor beta chain originates from a study of CXCR3-negative and CXCR3-positive naive CD8 T cells. Looking at the study overall: A total of some 130 million TRB reads was generated, with about 1.5 +/- 0.3 million per library. The study's findings and limits: The study found comparably high diversity in both naive subsets and much lower diversity in memory CD8+ cells. Relative to CXCR3-negative naive cells, CXCR3-positive naive cells had more hydrophobic TRB CDR3s. TRB CDR3 properties indicated TCR strength, while surface CD5 was similar across naive subsets.

The CDR3 covers 14 residues. The germline CDR1 and CDR2 sequences are SNHLY and FYNNEI. Comment on this clonotype: What it binds is unknown.

In preparing the TRB cDNA libraries, 5' RACE with UMI labels was used. Using the 5' RACE reads, TCRdb records one entry per CDR3 protein without DNA. The sample totals about 63,000 distinct CDR3 sequences. This clonotype originated in a human donor in good health. Some clones in this sample may be carry-over from other donors' samples. The sequenced sample consisted of naive CXCR3+ CD8+ T cells from blood. The subset is: CD45RO-CCR7+CD27+CD95- naive CD8+ T cells expressing CXCR3 (TNR3+). V usage is TRBV2 and J usage is TRBJ2-2. CDR3 sequence reads: CASSMTANTGELFF.